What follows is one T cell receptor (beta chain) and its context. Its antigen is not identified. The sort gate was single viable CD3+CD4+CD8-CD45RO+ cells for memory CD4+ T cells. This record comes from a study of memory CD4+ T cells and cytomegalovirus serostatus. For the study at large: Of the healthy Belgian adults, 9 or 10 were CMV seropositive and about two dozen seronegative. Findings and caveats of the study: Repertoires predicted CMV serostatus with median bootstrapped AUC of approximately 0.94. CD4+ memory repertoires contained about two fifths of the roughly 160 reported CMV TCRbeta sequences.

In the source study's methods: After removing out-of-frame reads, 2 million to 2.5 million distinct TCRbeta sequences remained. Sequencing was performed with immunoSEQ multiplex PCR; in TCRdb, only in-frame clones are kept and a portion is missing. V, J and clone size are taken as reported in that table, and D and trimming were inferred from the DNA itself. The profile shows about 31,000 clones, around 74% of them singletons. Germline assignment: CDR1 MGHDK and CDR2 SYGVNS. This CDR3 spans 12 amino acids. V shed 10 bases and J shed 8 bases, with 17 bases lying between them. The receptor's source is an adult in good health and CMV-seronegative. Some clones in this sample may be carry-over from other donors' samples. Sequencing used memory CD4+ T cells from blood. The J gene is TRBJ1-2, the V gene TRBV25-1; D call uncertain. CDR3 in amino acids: CATGSRNLGYTF. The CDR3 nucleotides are TGTGCCACCGGCTCGAGGAACCTCGGCTACACCTTC.